Listed below are T cell receptor beta chains from one sample, sequenced in a study of T cells after yellow fever vaccination. MiXCR, applied by TCRdb to the 5' RACE reads, yields one record per CDR3 protein. This sample has approximately 170,000 distinct CDR3 sequences; about 10% occur once, and the top ten carry 30% to 45%. Specimen: CD8+ T cells sorted from PBMCs, collected 15 days after the yellow fever booster vaccination. Every receptor here comes from a man between 18 and 35 years old who received the YFV17D yellow fever vaccine. The CDR3 runs from the conserved cysteine through the conserved F or W. The order of the fields is V gene, J gene, clone size, D gene, CDR3 protein, CDR3 DNA. The D gene is left open where the match is weak. Some rows mark clone size as missing; the rest say once, few, many or name a class of expanded clone.

v_call: TRBV10-3
j_call: TRBJ2-3
clone_size: few
d_call: .
cdr3_aa: CAISESGHITDTQYF
cdr3_nt: TGTGCCATCAGTGAGTCGGGACACATCACAGATACGCAGTATTTT

v_call: TRBV15
j_call: TRBJ2-7
clone_size: medium-sized
d_call: .
cdr3_aa: CATSRDSLTSYEQYF
cdr3_nt: TGTGCCACCAGCAGGGACTCCCTGACCTCCTACGAGCAGTACTTC

v_call: TRBV7-9
j_call: TRBJ1-2
clone_size: .
d_call: .
cdr3_aa: CASSLGLLNTF
cdr3_nt: TGTGCCAGCAGCCTAGGGCTTTTGAACACCTTC

v_call: TRBV7-2
j_call: TRBJ2-3
clone_size: few
d_call: .
cdr3_aa: CASSPRTTSTDTQYF
cdr3_nt: TGTGCCAGCAGCCCTAGGACAACTAGCACAGATACGCAGTATTTT

v_call: TRBV7-8
j_call: TRBJ2-1
clone_size: few
d_call: .
cdr3_aa: CASSLAIRDPAVF
cdr3_nt: TGTGCCAGCAGCTTAGCGATCCGGGACCCCGCTGTCTTC

v_call: TRBV4-2
j_call: TRBJ1-4
clone_size: .
d_call: .
cdr3_aa: CASSQEGGANEKLFF
cdr3_nt: TGTGCCAGCAGCCAAGAAGGTGGCGCTAATGAAAAACTGTTTTTT

v_call: TRBV4-3
j_call: TRBJ2-6
clone_size: .
d_call: .
cdr3_aa: CASSHPRTAPTNSGANVLTF
cdr3_nt: TGCGCCAGCAGCCATCCTCGGACGGCACCAACCAACTCTGGGGCCAACGTCCTGACTTTC

v_call: TRBV7-6
j_call: TRBJ1-2
clone_size: .
d_call: TRBD1
cdr3_aa: CASSEGPGTVPFGYTF
cdr3_nt: TGTGCCAGCAGCGAGGGCCCGGGGACAGTCCCTTTTGGCTACACCTTC

v_call: TRBV25-1
j_call: TRBJ1-2
clone_size: .
d_call: TRBD1
cdr3_aa: CASSGEVPRQGVRGYGYTF
cdr3_nt: TGTGCCAGCAGTGGAGAGGTTCCGAGACAGGGAGTTCGGGGCTATGGCTACACCTTC

v_call: TRBV7-8
j_call: TRBJ2-1
clone_size: .
d_call: TRBD2
cdr3_aa: CASSTGGGSYNEQFF
cdr3_nt: TGTGCCAGCAGCACCGGGGGGGGCTCCTACAATGAGCAGTTCTTC

v_call: TRBV7-2
j_call: TRBJ1-5
clone_size: .
d_call: .
cdr3_aa: CASSFEGTGANQPQHF
cdr3_nt: TGTGCCAGCAGCTTCGAGGGAACCGGAGCTAATCAGCCCCAGCATTTT

v_call: TRBV27
j_call: TRBJ2-2
clone_size: few
d_call: .
cdr3_aa: CASSFGATELFF
cdr3_nt: TGTGCCAGCAGCTTCGGCGCAACGGAGCTGTTTTTT

v_call: TRBV20-1
j_call: TRBJ2-7
clone_size: once
d_call: TRBD1
cdr3_aa: CSALVQTRDRESYEQYF
cdr3_nt: TGCAGTGCTTTAGTGCAAACCCGGGACAGGGAAAGTTACGAGCAGTACTTC

v_call: TRBV4-3
j_call: TRBJ1-1
clone_size: .
d_call: .
cdr3_aa: CASSQFRGGEAFF
cdr3_nt: TGCGCCAGCAGCCAGTTCAGGGGCGGAGAAGCTTTCTTT

v_call: TRBV7-9
j_call: TRBJ2-1
clone_size: .
d_call: TRBD1
cdr3_aa: CASSPPWTGSNEQFF
cdr3_nt: TGTGCCAGCAGCCCTCCCTGGACAGGGAGCAATGAGCAGTTCTTC

v_call: TRBV27
j_call: TRBJ1-6
clone_size: .
d_call: .
cdr3_aa: CASKFWGASYNSPLHF
cdr3_nt: TGTGCCAGCAAATTCTGGGGGGCGTCGTATAATTCACCCCTCCACTTT

v_call: TRBV11-2
j_call: TRBJ2-1
clone_size: .
d_call: .
cdr3_aa: CASSLLQEQFF
cdr3_nt: TGTGCCAGCAGCTTGTTGCAAGAGCAGTTCTTC

v_call: TRBV15
j_call: TRBJ1-5
clone_size: few
d_call: .
cdr3_aa: CATNPRQFSNQPQHF
cdr3_nt: TGTGCCACCAACCCAAGACAGTTTAGCAATCAGCCCCAGCATTTT

v_call: TRBV20-1
j_call: TRBJ1-6
clone_size: .
d_call: .
cdr3_aa: CSAREGDSPLHF
cdr3_nt: TGCAGTGCTAGAGAGGGTGATTCACCCCTCCACTTT

v_call: TRBV6-5
j_call: TRBJ2-5
clone_size: .
d_call: .
cdr3_aa: CASSRNPQGTQYF
cdr3_nt: TGTGCCAGCAGTCGTAATCCCCAGGGGACCCAGTATTTC

v_call: TRBV7-2
j_call: TRBJ1-2
clone_size: .
d_call: .
cdr3_aa: CASSADGGYTF
cdr3_nt: TGTGCCAGCAGCGCCGACGGTGGCTACACCTTC

v_call: TRBV7-9
j_call: TRBJ2-7
clone_size: .
d_call: TRBD1
cdr3_aa: CASSPPTGAYEQYF
cdr3_nt: TGTGCCAGCAGCCCACCGACAGGGGCGTACGAGCAGTACTTC

v_call: TRBV4-1
j_call: TRBJ1-1
clone_size: few
d_call: .
cdr3_aa: CASSQGSGKLNTEAFF
cdr3_nt: TGCGCCAGCAGCCAAGGGTCGGGAAAATTGAACACTGAAGCTTTCTTT

v_call: TRBV7-2
j_call: TRBJ2-1
clone_size: .
d_call: .
cdr3_aa: CASSLEGRGAGYNEQFF
cdr3_nt: TGTGCCAGCAGCTTAGAAGGCAGGGGGGCAGGCTACAATGAGCAGTTCTTC

v_call: TRBV6-5
j_call: TRBJ1-2
clone_size: few
d_call: .
cdr3_aa: CASSNNGGLAGYTF
cdr3_nt: TGTGCCAGCAGCAATAACGGGGGGCTTGCTGGCTACACCTTC

v_call: TRBV12-3/TRBV12-4
j_call: TRBJ2-7
clone_size: few
d_call: TRBD2
cdr3_aa: CASTHREGWGPYEQYF
cdr3_nt: TGTGCCAGCACGCACCGGGAGGGGTGGGGGCCTTACGAGCAGTACTTC

v_call: TRBV6-5
j_call: TRBJ1-4
clone_size: many
d_call: .
cdr3_aa: CASSYGQSEKLFF
cdr3_nt: TGTGCCAGCAGTTATGGACAGTCGGAAAAACTGTTTTTT

v_call: TRBV6-5
j_call: TRBJ1-1
clone_size: few
d_call: .
cdr3_aa: CASSYGSTGTEAFF
cdr3_nt: TGTGCCAGCAGTTACGGTTCTACGGGCACTGAAGCTTTCTTT

v_call: TRBV4-3
j_call: TRBJ2-2
clone_size: few
d_call: TRBD1
cdr3_aa: CASSPRQGAGELFF
cdr3_nt: TGCGCCAGCAGCCCACGACAGGGCGCCGGGGAGCTGTTTTTT

v_call: TRBV12-3/TRBV12-4
j_call: TRBJ2-1
clone_size: .
d_call: TRBD2
cdr3_aa: CASSLEGSGGAGQFF
cdr3_nt: TGTGCCAGCAGTTTAGAGGGTAGCGGGGGGGCGGGACAGTTCTTC

v_call: TRBV30
j_call: TRBJ2-3
clone_size: .
d_call: TRBD2
cdr3_aa: CACFGGTSAADTQYF
cdr3_nt: TGTGCCTGCTTCGGTGGGACTAGCGCGGCAGATACGCAGTATTTT

v_call: TRBV12-3/TRBV12-4
j_call: TRBJ2-2
clone_size: .
d_call: TRBD2
cdr3_aa: CASTKNGLAGVTNTGELFF
cdr3_nt: TGTGCCAGTACGAAGAATGGACTAGCGGGGGTTACAAACACCGGGGAGCTGTTTTTT

v_call: TRBV6-2/TRBV6-3
j_call: TRBJ2-2
clone_size: few
d_call: .
cdr3_aa: CASSSWGAGELFF
cdr3_nt: TGTGCCAGCAGTTCGTGGGGGGCCGGGGAGCTGTTTTTT

v_call: TRBV4-3
j_call: TRBJ2-2
clone_size: few
d_call: TRBD2
cdr3_aa: CASSPDLTSGFRSGELFF
cdr3_nt: TGCGCCAGCAGCCCAGACCTGACTAGCGGGTTTCGCTCCGGGGAGCTGTTTTTT

v_call: TRBV7-2
j_call: TRBJ2-5
clone_size: few
d_call: TRBD2
cdr3_aa: CASSLVSGGGKETQYF
cdr3_nt: TGTGCCAGCAGCTTAGTAAGCGGGGGCGGAAAAGAGACCCAGTACTTC

v_call: TRBV7-9
j_call: TRBJ2-7
clone_size: few
d_call: .
cdr3_aa: CASSATYSRGEQYF
cdr3_nt: TGTGCCAGCAGCGCAACATATAGTCGAGGCGAGCAGTACTTC

v_call: TRBV14
j_call: TRBJ2-1
clone_size: few
d_call: .
cdr3_aa: CASSQDRVVHLYNEQFF
cdr3_nt: TGTGCCAGCAGCCAAGATAGAGTAGTACACCTATACAATGAGCAGTTCTTC

v_call: TRBV4-1
j_call: TRBJ2-2
clone_size: .
d_call: TRBD2
cdr3_aa: CASSQGLLASGIPAPGELFF
cdr3_nt: TGCGCCAGCAGCCAAGGGTTGTTGGCTAGCGGAATCCCGGCCCCCGGGGAGCTGTTTTTT

v_call: TRBV27
j_call: TRBJ1-2
clone_size: .
d_call: .
cdr3_aa: CASSLEGAGLYTF
cdr3_nt: TGTGCCAGCAGTTTAGAAGGAGCCGGTCTCTACACCTTC

v_call: TRBV7-9
j_call: TRBJ2-3
clone_size: .
d_call: TRBD2
cdr3_aa: CASSPLRGASTDTQYF
cdr3_nt: TGTGCCAGCAGCCCGCTGCGGGGGGCGAGCACAGATACGCAGTATTTT

v_call: TRBV7-3
j_call: TRBJ2-5
clone_size: .
d_call: TRBD2
cdr3_aa: CASSQNSGGVETQYF
cdr3_nt: TGTGCCAGCAGCCAGAATAGCGGGGGGGTGGAGACCCAGTACTTC

v_call: TRBV12-3/TRBV12-4
j_call: TRBJ2-2
clone_size: .
d_call: .
cdr3_aa: CASIGARDTGELFF
cdr3_nt: TGTGCCAGCATTGGGGCGCGTGATACCGGGGAGCTGTTTTTT